This T cell receptor beta chain came from a study of memory CD4+ T cells and cytomegalovirus serostatus. Study-level information: Donors were healthy Belgian adults, about ten CMV seropositive and about two dozen seronegative.

This clone has a handful of counts. Single viable CD3+CD4+CD8-CD45RO+ cells were sorted as the memory CD4+ T cells. CD4+ T cells were isolated by positive magnetic selection. Germline CDR1 reads MNHNS; CDR2 reads SASEGT. The CDR3 extends over 13 amino acids. The ends lost 1 base at V and 8 bases at J; junction bases unmatched: 4. In the authors' workflow: Out-of-frame sequences were removed, leaving 2 million or so distinct TCRbeta sequences. Clones were sequenced by immunoSEQ multiplex PCR, and TCRdb holds only the in-frame ones, with some missing. D and trimming were read from the DNA, whereas the V and J calls and clone size are those reported in that table. The top ten clones hold around 0.6% of a sample with 35,000 to 50,000 clones, over 70% of them seen once.

This chain links TRBV6-1 with TRBJ1-2, with 7 nucleotides matching TRBD1. The clonotype comes from an adult in good health and CMV-seronegative. Input material: memory CD4+ T cells from blood. CDR3 sequence: CASSEVTGVGYTF. The CDR3 coding sequence is TGTGCCAGCAGTGAAGTCACAGGGGTCGGCTACACCTTC.